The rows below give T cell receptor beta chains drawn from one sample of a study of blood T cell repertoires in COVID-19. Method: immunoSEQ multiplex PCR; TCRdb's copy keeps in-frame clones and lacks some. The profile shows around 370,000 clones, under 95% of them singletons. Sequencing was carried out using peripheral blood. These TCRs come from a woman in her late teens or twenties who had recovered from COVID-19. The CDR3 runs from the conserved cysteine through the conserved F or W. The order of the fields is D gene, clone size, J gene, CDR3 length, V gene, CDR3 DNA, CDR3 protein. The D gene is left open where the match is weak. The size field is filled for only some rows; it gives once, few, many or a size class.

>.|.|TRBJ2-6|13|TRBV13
TGTGCCAGCACCATAGCTGGGGCCAACGTCCTGACTTTC
CASTIAGANVLTF
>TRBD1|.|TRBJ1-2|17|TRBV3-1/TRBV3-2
TGTGCCAGCAGCCAACCCACCGTGACAGGGAGTGGCTATGGCTACACCTTC
CASSQPTVTGSGYGYTF
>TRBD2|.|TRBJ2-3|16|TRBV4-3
TGCGCCAGCAGCCCCCGGCCTAGCGGAGACACAGATACGCAGTATTTT
CASSPRPSGDTDTQYF
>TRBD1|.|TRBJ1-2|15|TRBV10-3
TGTGCCATCAGCTTATCTACAGGGGCGGGTTTCGGCTACACCTTC
CAISLSTGAGFGYTF
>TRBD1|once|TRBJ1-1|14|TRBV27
TGTGCCAGCAGAGTACAGGGGTTGAGGACTGAAGCTTTCTTT
CASRVQGLRTEAFF
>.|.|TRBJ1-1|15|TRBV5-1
TGCGCCAGCAGCACTGGGGAGAGGCTAAACACTGAAGCTTTCTTT
CASSTGERLNTEAFF
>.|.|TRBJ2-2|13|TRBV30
TGTGCCTGGGACAGTTATTTGACCGGGGAGCTGTTTTTT
CAWDSYLTGELFF
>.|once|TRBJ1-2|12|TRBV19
TGTGCCAGTAGTATAGATGAGCTTGGCTACACCTTC
CASSIDELGYTF
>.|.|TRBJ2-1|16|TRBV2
TGTGCCAGCAGGGAAATCAGGGGCCGACTTTACAATGAGCAGTTCTTC
CASREIRGRLYNEQFF
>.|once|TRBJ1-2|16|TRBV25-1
TGTGCCAGCAGTGAGGAGGGGAGGTGGCCCCGGGGTGGCTACACCTTC
CASSEEGRWPRGGYTF
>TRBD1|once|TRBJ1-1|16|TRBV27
TGTGCCAGCACCACCTTAAACAGGGGACTGAACACTGAAGCTTTCTTT
CASTTLNRGLNTEAFF
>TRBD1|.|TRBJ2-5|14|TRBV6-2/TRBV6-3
TGTGCCAGCAGCCCGGGACAGGGGCGAGAGACCCAGTACTTC
CASSPGQGRETQYF
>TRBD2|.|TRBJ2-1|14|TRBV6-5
TGTGCCAGCAGTACCGGGACTAGCGTTAATGAGCAGTTCTTC
CASSTGTSVNEQFF
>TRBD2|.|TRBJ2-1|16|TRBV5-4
TGTGCCAGTTCCCTTCCGGGACTAGCGGGAGTAGGTGAGCAGTTCTTC
CASSLPGLAGVGEQFF
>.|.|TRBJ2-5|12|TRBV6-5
TGTGCCAGCCAGACAGATCAAGAGACCCAGTACTTC
CASQTDQETQYF
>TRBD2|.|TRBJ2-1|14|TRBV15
TGTGCCACCATAGGACTAGCGGGGGCCAATGAGCAGTTCTTC
CATIGLAGANEQFF
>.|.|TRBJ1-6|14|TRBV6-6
TGTGCCAGCAGTTACTCGAATCTAGATTCACCCCTCCACTTT
CASSYSNLDSPLHF
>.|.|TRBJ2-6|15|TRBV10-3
TGTGCCATCAGTGAAAGGGGGTCTGGGGCCAACGTCCTGACTTTC
CAISERGSGANVLTF
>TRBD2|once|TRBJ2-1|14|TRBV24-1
TGTGCCACCAGTGGACTAGCGGGACCCCAGGAGCAGTTCTTC
CATSGLAGPQEQFF
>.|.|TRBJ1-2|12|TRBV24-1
TGTGCCACCAGTACAGGGAACTATGGCTACACCTTC
CATSTGNYGYTF
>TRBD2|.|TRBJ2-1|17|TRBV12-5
TGTGCTAGTGGTAATACAGCGGGAGGGCTTTTGTACAATGAGCAGTTCTTC
CASGNTAGGLLYNEQFF
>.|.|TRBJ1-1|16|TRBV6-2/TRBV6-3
TGTGCCAGCAGTTACCCATTGACAGGCCCGGGCACTGAAGCTTTCTTT
CASSYPLTGPGTEAFF
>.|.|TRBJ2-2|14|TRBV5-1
TGCGCCAGCAGCTTGGCGGTGAACACCGGGGAGCTGTTTTTT
CASSLAVNTGELFF